The present entry profiles one TCR beta chain with its context. Its antigen remains unknown. This entry is derived from a study of OX40 agonist ivuxolimab in advanced cancers. Points from the study as a whole: Also showing low normalized T-cell clonal expansion were some of the nonresponders.

Sequenced by immunoSEQ multiplex PCR; TCRdb stores in-frame clones only, minus some. The sample includes about 64,000 clones, 88% seen only once; the top ten take roughly 0.7%. Sample: CD4+ or CD8+ T cells sorted from blood, taken in a trial of the OX40 agonist ivuxolimab. The sequence derives from an adult with an advanced solid tumor such as melanoma, head and neck, liver or kidney cancer.

The CDR3 nucleotides are TGTGCCAGCGGCCTACAGGGAATGAGCAATCAGCCCCAGCATTTT. Protein: CASGLQGMSNQPQHF. The chain combines TRBV2 with TRBJ1-5; D is possibly TRBD1 (6 bases). Trimming stripped 8 bases from V and 1 base from J, with 15 bases between. The CDR3 extends over 15 amino acids. The germline CDR1 and CDR2 sequences are SNHLY and FYNNEI.